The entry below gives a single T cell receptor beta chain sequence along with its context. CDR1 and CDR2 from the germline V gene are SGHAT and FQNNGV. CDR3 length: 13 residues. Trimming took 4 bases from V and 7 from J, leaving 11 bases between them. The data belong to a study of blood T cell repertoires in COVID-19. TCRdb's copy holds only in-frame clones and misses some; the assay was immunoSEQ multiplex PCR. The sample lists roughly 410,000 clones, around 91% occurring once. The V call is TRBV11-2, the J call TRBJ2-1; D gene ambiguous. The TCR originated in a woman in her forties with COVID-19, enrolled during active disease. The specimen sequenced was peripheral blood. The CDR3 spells CASSSDTFNEQFF. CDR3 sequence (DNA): TGTGCCAGCAGCTCCGACACCTTTAATGAGCAGTTCTTC.